A selection of T cell receptor beta chains follows, all from one sample in a study of blood T cell repertoires in COVID-19. Sequencing used immunoSEQ multiplex PCR; TCRdb keeps in-frame clones, though not all of them. The sample contains about 50,000 clones, roughly four fifths of which appear only once. The sample comprised peripheral blood. These receptors originate from a woman in her fifties or sixties with acute or convalescent COVID-19. Both conserved end residues are part of each CDR3. The D gene is left open where the match is weak. Clone size is stated in some rows and not others, as once, few, many or a class when expanded.

>15|TRBJ1-4|NA|NA|TRBV18
TGTGCCAGCTCACCTGACAGGACCCCGAATGAAAAACTGTTTTTT
CASSPDRTPNEKLFF
>13|TRBJ1-5|once|NA|TRBV29-1
TGCAGCGTGGGACCGGACAGATATCAGCCCCAGCATTTT
CSVGPDRYQPQHF
>14|TRBJ1-3|once|TRBD1|TRBV30
TGTGCCTGGAGTGTGGACAGGGGTAGGAACACCATATATTTT
CAWSVDRGRNTIYF
>14|TRBJ1-4|few|TRBD1|TRBV7-9
TGTGCCAGCAGCTTGGGGCAGGGGGTAGAAAAACTGTTTTTT
CASSLGQGVEKLFF
>16|TRBJ1-4|NA|NA|TRBV7-8
TGTGCCACCACGACAGGACCCAAAGCAACTAATGAAAAACTGTTTTTT
CATTTGPKATNEKLFF
>15|TRBJ1-1|NA|TRBD1|TRBV18
TGTGCCAGCTCCGCGGACAGGGGGCCAACTGCTGAAGCTTTCTTT
CASSADRGPTAEAFF
>13|TRBJ1-2|NA|NA|TRBV2
TGTGCCAGCAGTGAAACTGGGCGATCGGGCTACACCTTC
CASSETGRSGYTF
>16|TRBJ1-1|NA|TRBD1|TRBV4-2
TGTGCCAGCAGTCCCTTAGGGACAGGACTTTCAAACCAGGCTTTCTTT
CASSPLGTGLSNQAFF
>13|TRBJ1-5|NA|TRBD1|TRBV5-1
TGCGCCAGCAGAACAGGGGTGGATCAGCCCCAGCATTTT
CASRTGVDQPQHF
>13|TRBJ1-3|NA|NA|TRBV11-2
TGTGCCAGCAGCTTTGAGGGTGGAAACACCATATATTTT
CASSFEGGNTIYF
>15|TRBJ1-4|once|TRBD1|TRBV7-9
TGTGCCAGCAGCAGTTGGACAGGGTACCATGAAAAACTGTTTTTT
CASSSWTGYHEKLFF
>15|TRBJ1-1|few|NA|TRBV5-8
TGTGCCAGCAGTATTGGACAGACGGTGAACACTGAAGCTTTCTTT
CASSIGQTVNTEAFF
>15|TRBJ1-1|NA|NA|TRBV5-1
TGCGCCAGCCAGTCGGGGGGTAGGGAAGGCACTGAAGCTTTCTTT
CASQSGGREGTEAFF
>17|TRBJ2-3|NA|NA|TRBV5-8
TGTGCCAGCAGCCCCCGTGGGAGGGGGAGGCACACAGATACGCAGTATTTT
CASSPRGRGRHTDTQYF
>17|TRBJ2-3|NA|TRBD2|TRBV5-4
TGTGCCAGCAGCATTAGCGGGGGAGCTTGGGGCACAGATACGCAGTATTTT
CASSISGGAWGTDTQYF
>15|TRBJ1-1|NA|TRBD1|TRBV9
TGTGCCAGCAGCCCAGGGGGGATACTGAACACTGAAGCTTTCTTT
CASSPGGILNTEAFF
>13|TRBJ1-1|NA|TRBD1|TRBV28
TGTGCCAGCAGTTTAGCCGGGACAGGTCAAGCTTTCTTT
CASSLAGTGQAFF
>14|TRBJ2-1|NA|NA|TRBV3-1/TRBV3-2
TGTGCCAGCAGCCAATATCAAGACTTGGGTGAGCAGTTCTTC
CASSQYQDLGEQFF
>15|TRBJ2-1|NA|TRBD1|TRBV4-1
TGCGCCAGCAGCCTCTTTTCCGGGACAGGCAATGAGCAGTTCTTC
CASSLFSGTGNEQFF
>15|TRBJ1-6|NA|TRBD1|TRBV30
TGTGCCTGGAGTGGGGACAGTCGGGTAAATTCACCCCTCCACTTT
CAWSGDSRVNSPLHF
>16|TRBJ1-4|NA|NA|TRBV11-1
TGTGCCAACAGGAAATCCAGGGGAGCTTTTGATGAAAAACTGTTTTTT
CANRKSRGAFDEKLFF
>14|TRBJ1-1|NA|TRBD1|TRBV9
TGTGCCAGCAGCGCGACAGGGGTTGGCACTGAAGCTTTCTTT
CASSATGVGTEAFF
>13|TRBJ1-6|NA|NA|TRBV13
TGTGCCAGCAGCCCCCACAATTTGACACCCCTCCACTTT
CASSPHNLTPLHF
>13|TRBJ2-7|NA|NA|TRBV5-6
TGTGCCAGCAGCTTGGCGCAGGGCTACGAGCAGTACTTC
CASSLAQGYEQYF
>17|TRBJ2-3|NA|TRBD2|TRBV11-2
TGTGCCAGCAGTCAGCGGGAGGACTCCTATTCCACAGATACGCAGTATTTT
CASSQREDSYSTDTQYF
>16|TRBJ2-7|NA|TRBD2|TRBV5-6
TGTGCCAGCAGCTCCCGACTAGCGGGAGTTATCTACGAGCAGTACTTC
CASSSRLAGVIYEQYF
>14|TRBJ1-5|NA|NA|TRBV6-5
TGTGCCAACTTGACAGGTTCGCGCAATCAGCCCCAGCATTTT
CANLTGSRNQPQHF
>15|TRBJ2-2|NA|NA|TRBV11-3
TGTGCCAGCAGCTTAGACGCGCGGTACACCGGGGAGCTGTTTTTT
CASSLDARYTGELFF
>14|TRBJ1-6|NA|TRBD1|TRBV19
TGTGCCAGTAGTAGGGACAGGGCGGATTCACCCCTCCACTTT
CASSRDRADSPLHF